The 30 T cell receptor beta chains below all came from one sample that was sequenced in a study of CD4 and CD8 cells across lung adenocarcinoma regions. TCRdb re-called the PCR reads with MiXCR, one entry per CDR3 protein. Of approximately 17,000 distinct CDR3 sequences listed, 46% are singletons. Input material: CD4+ T cells from the margin of a lung tumor. The receptor source for this set is a male donor with lung adenocarcinoma. The CD4 and CD8 labels of this study may be unreliable.

The table lists this clonotype with a count of one. The chain recombines TRBV4-1 with TRBJ2-2, with unresolved D. From germline, CDR1 is MGHRA and CDR2 YSYEKL. Trimming cost V 3 bases and J 1 base, with 12 bases left between them. CDR3 length equals 16 residues. This CDR3 is CASSQVPLRNTGELFF. The CDR3 DNA sequence: TGCGCCAGCAGCCAGGTGCCGCTACGGAACACCGGGGAGCTGTTTTTT.

This clonotype has more than one count but fewer than ten. Being one base from a much bigger clone, this may be a read error. The chain uses TRBV28 and TRBJ2-1, with D tentatively TRBD1 or TRBD2 (6 bases each). Per the germline V gene, CDR1 is MDHEN and CDR2 is SYDVKM. The CDR3 has 14 residues. V dropped 10 bases and J dropped 0 bases, with 13 bases sitting between them. CDR3 sequence: CAITGASSYNEQFF. As DNA, the CDR3 is TGTGCCATCACGGGGGCGAGCTCCTACAATGAGCAGTTCTTC. Variable domain in full (rest from reference TRBV28 and TRBJ2-1): DVKVTQSSRYLVKRTGEKVFLECVQDMDHENMFWYRQDPGLGLRLIYFSYDVKMKEKGDIPEGYSVSREKKERFSLILESASTNQTSMYLCAITGASSYNEQFFGPGTRLTVL.

This clonotype was counted many times. V gene TRBV4-1 combines with J gene TRBJ2-3; 10 bases are shared with TRBD2. Looked up from germline, CDR1 is MGHRA and CDR2 is YSYEKL. V lost 5 bases, J lost 6 bases, and 17 bases stayed unmatched. This CDR3 contains 18 residues. The CDR3 bases are TGCGCCAGCAGCTTCCGTGCCGGACTAGCGGAAAATACGGATACGCAGTATTTT. Residues: CASSFRAGLAENTDTQYF.

This clonotype was recorded many times. CDR3 DNA sequence: TGCGCCAGCAGCCAGGGGCGAGCTAGCGGTTCCTACGAGCAGTACTTC. This codes for CASSQGRASGSYEQYF. This chain uses TRBV4-1 with TRBJ2-5; TRBD2 aligns across 7 bases. The J call may be faulty, since TRBJ2-7 better matches the DNA end. CDR1 and CDR2 from the germline V gene are MGHRA and YSYEKL. The CDR3 extends over 16 amino acids.

The rearrangement links TRBV11-3 to TRBJ2-1, with TRBD2 identical over 7 bases. The CDR3 is 15 residues long. V gave up 5 bases and J gave up 4 bases; unmatched junction bases: 8. Germline V lookup: CDR1 SGHNT, CDR2 YENEEA. CDR3 nucleotide sequence: TGTGCCAGCAGCCCAAACGGCGGGGGATACAATGAGCAGTTCTTC. Amino acid sequence: CASSPNGGGYNEQFF.

Ten or more counts support this clonotype. The V gene is TRBV6-1, the J gene TRBJ2-3; 7 positions match TRBD2. Germline V lookup: CDR1 MNHNS, CDR2 SASEGT. The length of the CDR3 is 16 residues. With 7 bases clipped from V and 2 bases from J, the junction kept 12 bases outside the gene matches. DNA of the CDR3: TGTGCCAGCACCTCGGATTTAGCGGGTACCACAGATACGCAGTATTTT. It yields the protein CASTSDLAGTTDTQYF.

The rearrangement links TRBV7-2 to TRBJ2-3, with D perhaps TRBD1 (5 bases). CDR3 size: 13 residues. Per the germline V gene, CDR1 is SGHTA and CDR2 is FQGNSA. The germline V and J ends were trimmed by 5 bases and 5 bases, with 11 bases remaining between them. CDR3 in amino acids: CASSPGTGDTQYF. The CDR3 region has the DNA TGTGCCAGCAGCCCCGGCACAGGAGATACGCAGTATTTT.

V usage is TRBV28 and J usage is TRBJ1-4; no firm D call. Germline assignment: CDR1 MDHEN and CDR2 SYDVKM. V was cut by 6 bases and J by 8 bases, with 16 bases left in between. The CDR3 covers 14 residues. CDR3 amino acids: CASSPVFLPEKLFF. CDR3 nucleotide sequence: TGTGCCAGCAGCCCCGTTTTCCTGCCGGAAAAACTGTTTTTT. The full variable domain, completed using reference TRBV28 and TRBJ1-4, is DVKVTQSSRYLVKRTGEKVFLECVQDMDHENMFWYRQDPGLGLRLIYFSYDVKMKEKGDIPEGYSVSREKKERFSLILESASTNQTSMYLCASSPVFLPEKLFFGSGTQLSVL.

The chain combines TRBV24-1 with TRBJ2-1; 12 bases match TRBD1. Germline CDR1 reads KGHDR; CDR2 reads SFDVKD. V was pared by 1 base and J by 1 base, with 19 bases of the junction left unmatched. The CDR3 extends over 23 amino acids. The CDR3 DNA is TGTGCCACCAGTGATTTTTCCGGGACAGGGGGCACTAGCGAGTCTCTTTCCTACAATGAGCAGTTCTTC. Residues: CATSDFSGTGGTSESLSYNEQFF.

The chain recombines TRBV6-4 with TRBJ2-4; the D gene is possibly TRBD1 (5 bases). The V gene lost 10 bases and the J gene lost 7 bases, with 14 bases spanning the gap. This CDR3 is 12 amino acids long. The germline CDR1 and CDR2 sequences are MRHNA and SNTAGT. The CDR3 region has the DNA TGTGCCAACCACAACCAGGGTAACATTCAGTACTTC. This encodes CANHNQGNIQYF.

This clonotype was seen ten or more times. J is TRBJ1-6 and V is TRBV6-2 or TRBV6-3; no clear D gene. This CDR3 has 15 amino acids. Trimming shortened V by 5 bases and J by 3 bases, and 11 bases separated the two germline ends. Germline loops: CDR1 MNHEY, CDR2 SVGEGT. CDR3 sequence: CASSLQIYYNSPLHF. The CDR3 coding sequence is TGTGCCAGCAGTCTACAGATCTACTATAATTCACCCCTCCACTTT.

The V and J genes are TRBV6-1 and TRBJ2-1, with TRBD2 as a possible D gene (5 bases). V lost 5 bases and J lost 0, with 11 bases in between. Germline V gene sequence: CDR1 MNHNS, CDR2 SASEGT. The CDR3 extends over 15 amino acids. CDR3 residues: CASSRTGSSYNEQFF. In DNA form, the CDR3 reads TGTGCCAGCAGTAGGACTGGTAGCTCCTACAATGAGCAGTTCTTC.

This clonotype occurred a few times. The chain recombines TRBV7-8 with TRBJ2-2; TRBD2 aligns across 12 bases. The CDR3 has 16 amino acids. V was clipped by 1 base and J by 4 bases; unmatched bases: 1. Germline loops: CDR1 SGHVS, CDR2 FQNEAQ. DNA of the CDR3: TGTGCCAGCAGCTTAGGGACTAGCGGGATCACCGGGGAGCTGTTTTTT. Translation gives CASSLGTSGITGELFF. The full variable domain, its missing parts supplied by reference TRBV7-8 and TRBJ2-2, is GAGVSQSPRYKVAKRGQDVALRCDPISGHVSLFWYQQALGQGPEFLTYFQNEAQLDKSGLPSDRFFAERPEGSVSTLKIQRTQQEDSAVYLCASSLGTSGITGELFFGEGSRLTVL.

This clonotype appeared many times. The V gene is TRBV3-1, the J gene TRBJ1-2, with 12 bases matching TRBD1. The CDR3 runs 17 residues. Germline CDR1 is LGHDT and CDR2 is YNNKEL (reference sequence). V was clipped by 4 bases and J by 8 bases; unmatched bases: 14. The CDR3 sequence is CASSLKPPGQGAQGYTF. The CDR3 nucleotides are TGTGCCAGCAGCCTTAAACCTCCGGGACAGGGGGCTCAGGGCTACACCTTC.

Worth noting for this clonotype: A much larger clone differs from this one at a single base, so this may be a read error. V usage is TRBV7-6 and J usage is TRBJ2-1, with 8 bases that match TRBD1. The J call may be wrong; the DNA end is better matched by TRBJ2-7. The germline CDR1 and CDR2 sequences are SGHVS and FNYEAQ. CDR3 length equals 15 residues. The chain's CDR3 is CASSQGQGGRNEQYF. For the CDR3, the DNA is TGTGCCAGCAGCCAAGGACAGGGAGGTCGAAATGAGCAGTACTTC.

This clonotype is termed medium-sized. This chain uses TRBV6-1 with TRBJ2-3; D not certain. The length of the CDR3 is 14 residues. Germline CDR1 MNHNS, CDR2 SASEGT. Between the trimmed V and J ends, which lost 3 bases and 11 bases, there was a span of 18 bases. CDR3 in DNA: TGTGCCAGCAGTGACCAGCCGATTGGTTACGAGCAGTATTTT. Its translation is CASSDQPIGYEQYF.

Within the sample, this clonotype is medium-sized. This chain uses TRBV6-1 with TRBJ2-1, with 9 bases lining up with TRBD2. The trim removed 6 bases at V and 3 bases at J, leaving 3 bases unmatched. The V gene's germline CDR1 is MNHNS and CDR2 SASEGT. This CDR3 is built from 14 residues. CDR3 loop: CASSPTSGYNEQFF. The CDR3 DNA follows: TGTGCCAGCAGCCCGACTAGCGGCTACAATGAGCAGTTCTTC.

Notes on this clonotype: Compared with germline, one end of the junction differs, possibly owing to a read error. The genes are TRBV10-2 and TRBJ2-3, with a possible D match to TRBD2 (6 bases). Germline assignment: CDR1 WSHSY and CDR2 SAAADI. CDR3 size: 14 residues. For the CDR3, the DNA is TGCGGCAGCTCGGGGGTGGGAGGCACAGACACGCAGTATTTC. It encodes CGSSGVGGTDTQYF.

This clonotype came up many times. Written as DNA, the CDR3 is TGTGCCAGCGGGCAGGCGACAGATTATTTCTACGAGCAGTACTTC. This gives the protein CASGQATDYFYEQYF. The chain has TRBV6-1 and TRBJ2-5, with D possibly being TRBD1 (5 bases). The DNA end favors TRBJ2-7, so the J call may be wrong. Per germline, CDR1 MNHNS and CDR2 SASEGT. The CDR3 has 15 amino acids.

This clonotype was observed a handful of times. The rearrangement uses TRBV27 and TRBJ2-2; D is unresolved. CDR3 length: 13 residues. Trimming removed 1 base at V and 2 bases at J, with 2 bases between. The germline V gene has CDR1 MNHEY and CDR2 SMNVEV (reference sequence). Here the CDR3 DNA reads TGTGCCAGCAGTTTATTTAACACCGGGGAGCTGTTTTTT. The encoded protein is CASSLFNTGELFF.

A note on this clonotype: A much larger clone differs from this one at a single base, so this may be a read error. The chain is built from TRBV7-9 and TRBJ2-1; TRBD2 agrees at 7 bases. The V and J ends lost 1 base and 13 bases, in that order; junction bases with no gene match: 16. This CDR3 is 16 amino acids long. Germline-derived CDR1 and CDR2 are SEHNR and FQNEAQ (reference sequence). The CDR3 DNA reads TGTGCCAGCAGCTTAGGGGCTAGCGGAGGCCAAGAGACCCAGTTCTTC. It encodes CASSLGASGGQETQFF.

The chain combines TRBV27 with TRBJ2-1, with D possibly matching TRBD2 (6 bases). Germline CDR1 MNHEY, CDR2 SMNVEV (reference sequence). This CDR3 is built from 15 residues. The V and J ends lost 6 bases and 0 bases respectively, with 12 bases between them. CDR3 coding DNA: TGTGCCAGCAGCCTAGCGAGAAGCTCCTACAATGAGCAGTTCTTC. Its protein is CASSLARSSYNEQFF.

The rearrangement links TRBV6-1 to TRBJ2-4; 8 nucleotides agree with TRBD2. The J call could be wrong; TRBJ2-5 is a better fit for the DNA end. The CDR3 is 18 residues long. The V gene's germline CDR1 is MNHNS and CDR2 SASEGT. CDR3 sequence: CASSETGRGGRAQETQYF. As DNA, the CDR3 is TGTGCCAGCAGTGAAACGGGACGGGGGGGCCGAGCCCAAGAGACCCAGTACTTC.

About this clonotype: Germline is not matched at one junction end, which may reflect a read error. The chain employs TRBV10-2 and TRBJ2-3; D unresolved. The CDR3 runs 14 residues. CDR1 is WSHSY, CDR2 SAAADI, per germline. CDR3 DNA sequence: TGCGCCGGCTCCGGGCTGTCAGGCAAAGACACTCAGTATTTC. The encoded protein is CAGSGLSGKDTQYF.

Many counts were recorded for this clonotype. This CDR3 is CAWRLAGGQKTQYF. The CDR3 DNA is TGTGCCTGGAGGCTAGCGGGAGGGCAGAAGACCCAGTACTTC. The chain couples TRBV30 to TRBJ2-5; 12 bases align to TRBD2. V lost 3 bases, J lost 6 bases, and 5 bases stayed unmatched. This CDR3 is built from 14 residues. Germline loops: CDR1 GTSNPN, CDR2 SVGIG (reference sequence).

This clonotype is categorized as medium-sized (0.01 to 0.1%). This chain joins TRBV6-1 and TRBJ2-1; no reliable D call. Matching the DNA end better, TRBJ2-7 makes the J call doubtful. CDR1 is MNHNS, CDR2 SASEGT, per germline. The CDR3 is 13 residues long. The CDR3 here is CASSVGTNYEQYF. CDR3 DNA: TGTGCCAGCAGTGTGGGCACAAACTACGAGCAGTACTTC.

This chain connects TRBV3-1 to TRBJ2-7, with 7 bases that match TRBD2. V gave up 1 base and J gave up 2 bases; unmatched junction bases: 5. Germline V CDR1 and CDR2: LGHDT, YNNKEL (reference sequence). The CDR3 spans 15 residues. Here the CDR3 reads CASSQAGLETYEQYF. The CDR3 DNA sequence: TGTGCCAGCAGCCAAGCCGGACTAGAGACCTACGAGCAGTACTTC.

This clonotype occurred once. The chain combines TRBV7-6 with TRBJ2-5; D is undetermined. Germline V gene sequence: CDR1 SGHVS, CDR2 FNYEAQ. V lost 1 base and J lost 3, with 3 bases in between. The length of the CDR3 is 12 residues. The CDR3, as DNA: TGTGCCAGCAGCTTAGGGGAAGAGACCCAGTACTTC. This encodes CASSLGEETQYF.

In the case of this clonotype: One end of the junction fails to match germline, which may point to a read error. This chain joins TRBV6-5 and TRBJ1-2; D remains unclear. Germline V gene data show CDR1 as MNHEY and CDR2 as SVGAGI. The CDR3 extends over 13 amino acids. CDR3 DNA sequence: TGTGCCAGCAGCTACGGCGCCAACAATGGCGACTCCTTT. As protein: CASSYGANNGDSF.

At least ten counts were recorded for this clonotype. The CDR3 loop is CASSFGTAFETQYF. The CDR3 DNA reads as TGTGCCAGCAGCTTCGGCACGGCCTTTGAAACCCAGTACTTC. V usage is TRBV7-6 and J usage is TRBJ2-5; D not certain. From germline, CDR1 is SGHVS and CDR2 FNYEAQ. This CDR3 contains 14 residues. With 3 bases removed from V and 8 bases from J, the gap between germline ends came to 16 bases.